The 17 T cell receptor beta chains reported below all come from one sample, sequenced in a study of blood T cell repertoires in COVID-19. Repertoires were generated with immunoSEQ multiplex PCR, while TCRdb's copy carries only in-frame clones and drops some. Of around 100,000 clones detected, more than 75% appear once; the ten largest clones hold around 7.2%. The sequenced sample was peripheral blood. The receptors come from a man aged 30 to 45 in a cohort sampled during active COVID-19.

The chain uses TRBV19 and TRBJ1-5, with TRBD1 matching 8 bases. Germline V gene sequence: CDR1 LNHDA, CDR2 SQIVND (reference sequence). V lost 5 bases, J lost 3 bases, and 6 bases stayed unmatched. The CDR3 is made up of 15 amino acids. CDR3 sequence (DNA): TGTGCCAGTAGTGGACAGGGATATCACAATCAGCCCCAGCATTTT. It yields the protein CASSGQGYHNQPQHF.

This sequence joins TRBV30 and TRBJ1-6; 9 nucleotides agree with TRBD1. V dropped 2 bases and J dropped 10; count of bases not matched to a gene: 6. CDR3 length equals 14 residues. The germline V gene encodes CDR1 GTSNPN and CDR2 SVGIG (reference sequence). DNA of the CDR3: TGTGCCTGGAGTAGGGGACAGGGTGGGTCACCCCTCCACTTT. Translated, it gives CAWSRGQGGSPLHF.

This clone has only one observation. The rearrangement uses TRBV27 and TRBJ2-2; perhaps TRBD1 as D (6 bases). Germline lookup yields CDR1 MNHEY and CDR2 SMNVEV (reference sequence). There are 17 residues in the CDR3. V dropped 3 bases and J dropped 4 bases, with 18 bases sitting between them. CDR3 sequence (DNA): TGTGCCAGCAGTTTGAGGCTACAGGGATTGAGCACCGGGGAGCTGTTTTTT. Its translation: CASSLRLQGLSTGELFF.

The chain joins TRBV27 to TRBJ2-2; D is uncertain. V lost 8 bases to trimming and J lost 5 bases, with 6 bases between them. This CDR3 has 11 amino acids. Germline CDR1 and CDR2: MNHEY and SMNVEV (reference sequence). The CDR3 is CASCSTGELFF. The CDR3, as DNA: TGTGCCAGCTGTAGTACCGGGGAGCTGTTTTTT.

The chain links TRBV2 to TRBJ1-1; 7 bases line up with TRBD1. V lost 6 bases and J lost 0; bases outside the gene matches: 7. CDR3 size: 15 residues. Per germline, CDR1 SNHLY and CDR2 FYNNEI. This CDR3 is CASRSRQGLNTEAFF. CDR3 bases: TGTGCCAGCAGGTCTCGACAGGGTTTGAACACTGAAGCTTTCTTT.

This sequence joins TRBV18 and TRBJ2-1; TRBD2 matches at 16 bases. CDR1 KGHSH and CDR2 LQKENI come from the germline V gene. This CDR3 comprises 20 residues. V was pared by 2 bases and J by 0 bases, with 7 bases of the junction left unmatched. The CDR3 bases are TGTGCCAGCTCACCATTGGCCGGGACTAGCGGGGGGGCCTCCTACAATGAGCAGTTCTTC. This sequence encodes CASSPLAGTSGGASYNEQFF.

This chain joins TRBV30 and TRBJ1-3; perhaps TRBD1 as D (5 bases). V lost 0 bases, J lost 7 bases, and 13 bases lay in between. The germline V gene has CDR1 GTSNPN and CDR2 SVGIG (reference sequence). This CDR3 contains 14 residues. The CDR3 region has the DNA TGTGCCTGGAGTGTAGGGCAGGAGGGGAACACCATATATTTT. It encodes CAWSVGQEGNTIYF.

The V and J genes are TRBV21-1 and TRBJ2-3; the D segment call TRBD2 is taken from the table without a DNA check. TRBV21-1 corresponds to a pseudogene. The CDR3 length is 18 residues. CDR3 amino acids: CASSKGLPGGSHTDTQYF. CDR3 coding DNA: TGTGCCAGCAGCAAAGGACTCCCGGGGGGATCCCACACAGATACGCAGTATTTT.

The chain uses TRBV6-2 or TRBV6-3 and TRBJ1-1; TRBD1 might be the D (5 bases). The CDR3 contains 18 residues. The germline CDR1 and CDR2 sequences are MNHEY and SVGEGT. V was pared by 2 bases and J by 0 bases, with 19 bases between. The CDR3 bases are TGTGCCAGCAGTTACCCTCTGTCCCGGGGACTCATGAACACTGAAGCTTTCTTT. It codes for CASSYPLSRGLMNTEAFF.

This chain joins TRBV2 and TRBJ2-5, with TRBD1 matching 7 bases. In germline, CDR1 is SNHLY, CDR2 FYNNEI. After removal of 5 bases from V and 4 bases from J, the junction contained 22 bases not matched to a gene. The CDR3 loop spans 19 amino acids. The CDR3 reads CASSPQRDRVEIVLETQYF. CDR3 nucleotides: TGTGCCAGCAGTCCACAACGAGACAGGGTGGAAATTGTACTAGAGACCCAGTACTTC. Full variable domain (missing parts from reference TRBV2 and TRBJ2-5): EPEVTQTPSHQVTQMGQEVILRCVPISNHLYFYWYRQILGQKVEFLVSFYNNEISEKSEIFDDQFSVERPDGSNFTLKIRSTKLEDSAMYFCASSPQRDRVEIVLETQYFGPGTRLLVL.

The V call is TRBV19, the J call TRBJ1-2; D is perhaps TRBD1 (6 bases). The CDR3 has 16 amino acids. CDR1 is LNHDA and CDR2 is SQIVND in the germline V gene (reference sequence). Trimming left V 5 bases short and J 0 bases short, with 16 bases between. CDR3 sequence: CASSSPPGQPNYGYTF. In nucleotides, the CDR3 is TGTGCCAGTAGTTCCCCCCCAGGACAGCCTAACTATGGCTACACCTTC.

This clone showed up just a few times. The J gene is TRBJ1-2, the V gene TRBV7-2; D gene ambiguous. The CDR3 totals 13 residues. Germline V lookup: CDR1 SGHTA, CDR2 FQGNSA. V was cut by 4 bases and J by 4 bases, with 10 bases left in between. The DNA of the CDR3 is TGTGCCAGCAGCTCAGAGGCGCCCTATGGCTACACCTTC. It translates to CASSSEAPYGYTF.

The chain links TRBV2 to TRBJ1-5, with 9 bases identical to TRBD1. CDR1 is SNHLY, CDR2 FYNNEI, per germline. The CDR3 spans 14 residues. V trimming: 2 bases; J trimming: 10 bases; junction bases outside the gene matches: 6. DNA of the CDR3: TGTGCCAGCAGTGAAATGGGACAGGGTCGTCCCCAGCATTTT. It encodes CASSEMGQGRPQHF. The full variable domain, with the rest looked up from reference TRBV2 and TRBJ1-5, is EPEVTQTPSHQVTQMGQEVILRCVPISNHLYFYWYRQILGQKVEFLVSFYNNEISEKSEIFDDQFSVERPDGSNFTLKIRSTKLEDSAMYFCASSEMGQGRPQHFGDGTRLSIL.

The chain carries TRBV5-1 and TRBJ2-2; 7 nucleotides line up with TRBD2. The trim removed 4 bases at V and 2 bases at J, leaving 8 bases unmatched. The CDR3 length is 16 residues. Germline CDR1 SGHRS, CDR2 YFSETQ. The CDR3 bases are TGCGCCAGCAGCAGTACTCGGGGGGAAAACACCGGGGAGCTGTTTTTT. The encoded protein is CASSSTRGENTGELFF.

The V call is TRBV27, the J call TRBJ1-6; no firm D call. The V and J ends lost 3 bases and 0 bases respectively, with 6 bases between them. CDR1 MNHEY and CDR2 SMNVEV come from the germline V gene (reference sequence). This CDR3 comprises 15 residues. CDR3 sequence (DNA): TGTGCCAGCAGTTTCACCTACTCCTATAATTCACCCCTCCACTTT. As protein: CASSFTYSYNSPLHF.

The CDR3 region is CASSLVVSDEQFF. The CDR3 DNA reads TGTGCCAGCAGCTTAGTAGTTAGCGATGAGCAGTTCTTC. This chain joins TRBV11-3 and TRBJ2-1; TRBD2 is a possible D gene (5 bases). Trimming pared 1 base from V and 8 bases from J, leaving 9 bases between. The CDR3 is 13 residues long. The germline V gene has CDR1 SGHNT and CDR2 YENEEA.

V and J are TRBV2 and TRBJ2-7, with TRBD1 identical over 7 bases. Germline loops: CDR1 SNHLY, CDR2 FYNNEI. The CDR3 extends over 16 amino acids. Trimming at V came to 3 bases and at J to 2 bases, leaving 10 bases not matched to a gene. The CDR3 loop is CASSDLARQGTYEQYF. CDR3 nucleotides: TGTGCCAGCAGTGATTTAGCCCGACAGGGAACCTACGAGCAGTACTTC.